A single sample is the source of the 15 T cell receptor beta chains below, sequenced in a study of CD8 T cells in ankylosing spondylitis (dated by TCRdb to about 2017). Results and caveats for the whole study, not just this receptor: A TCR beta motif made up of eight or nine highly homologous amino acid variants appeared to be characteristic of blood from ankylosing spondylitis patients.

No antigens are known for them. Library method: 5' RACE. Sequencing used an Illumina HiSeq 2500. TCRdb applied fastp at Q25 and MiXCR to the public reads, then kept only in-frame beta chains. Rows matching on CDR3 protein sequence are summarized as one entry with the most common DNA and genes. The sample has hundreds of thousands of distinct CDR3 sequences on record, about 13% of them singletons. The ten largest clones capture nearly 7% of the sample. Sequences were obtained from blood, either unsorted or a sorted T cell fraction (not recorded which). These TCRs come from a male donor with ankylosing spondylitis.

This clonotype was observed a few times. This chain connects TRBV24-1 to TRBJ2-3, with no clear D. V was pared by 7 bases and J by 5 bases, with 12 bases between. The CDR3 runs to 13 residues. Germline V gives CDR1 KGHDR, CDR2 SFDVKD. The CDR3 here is CATRADSRDTQYF. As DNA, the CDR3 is TGTGCCACCAGAGCCGATAGCCGAGATACGCAGTATTTT.

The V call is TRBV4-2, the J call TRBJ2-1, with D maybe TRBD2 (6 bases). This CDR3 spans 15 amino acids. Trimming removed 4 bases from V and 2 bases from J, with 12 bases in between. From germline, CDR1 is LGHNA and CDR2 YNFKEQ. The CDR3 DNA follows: TGTGCCAGCAGCCCTCCGGAGGGGACCTACAATGAGCAGTTCTTC. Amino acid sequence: CASSPPEGTYNEQFF.

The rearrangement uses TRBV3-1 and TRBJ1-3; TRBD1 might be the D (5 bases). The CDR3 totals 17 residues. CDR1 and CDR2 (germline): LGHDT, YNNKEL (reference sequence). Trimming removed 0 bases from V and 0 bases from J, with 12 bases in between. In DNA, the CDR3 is TGTGCCAGCAGCCAAGATGTTTGGGGCAACTCTGGAAACACCATATATTTT. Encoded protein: CASSQDVWGNSGNTIYF.

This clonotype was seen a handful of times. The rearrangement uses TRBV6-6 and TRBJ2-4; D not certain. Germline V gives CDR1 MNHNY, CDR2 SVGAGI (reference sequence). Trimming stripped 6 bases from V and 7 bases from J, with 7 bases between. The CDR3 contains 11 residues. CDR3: CASRLGNIQYF. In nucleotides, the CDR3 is TGTGCCAGCAGACTCGGGAACATTCAGTACTTC.

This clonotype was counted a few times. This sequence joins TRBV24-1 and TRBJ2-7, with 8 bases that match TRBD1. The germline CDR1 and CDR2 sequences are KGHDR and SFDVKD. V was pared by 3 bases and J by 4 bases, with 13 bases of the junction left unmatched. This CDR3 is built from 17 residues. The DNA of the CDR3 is TGTGCCACCAGTGATCCCAAGACAGGGGTGGATGAATACGAGCAGTACGTC. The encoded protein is CATSDPKTGVDEYEQYV.

The CDR3 loop reads CASSSQTGVGNTEAFF. The CDR3 nucleotides read TGTGCCAGCAGTTCACAGACAGGGGTGGGGAACACTGAAGCTTTCTTT. The chain links TRBV7-2 to TRBJ1-1; 8 nucleotides match TRBD1. The CDR3 sequence is 16 residues long. The trim removed 6 bases at V and 1 base at J, leaving 10 bases unmatched. Germline assignment: CDR1 SGHTA and CDR2 FQGNSA.

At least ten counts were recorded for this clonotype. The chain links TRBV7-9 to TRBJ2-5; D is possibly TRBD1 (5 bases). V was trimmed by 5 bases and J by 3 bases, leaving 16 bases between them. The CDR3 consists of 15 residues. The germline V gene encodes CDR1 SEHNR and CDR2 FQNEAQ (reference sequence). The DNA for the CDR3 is TGTGCCAGCAGCCCTCAGGGTGGGGATGAAGAGACCCAGTACTTC. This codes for CASSPQGGDEETQYF.

The DNA of the CDR3 is TGTGCCATCAGATCTGAGGCGGGGGACTCCTACAATGAGCAGTTCTTC. Translated: CAIRSEAGDSYNEQFF. This rearrangement joins TRBV10-3 to TRBJ2-1; 7 bases agree with TRBD2. After removal of 6 bases from V and 0 bases from J, the junction contained 8 bases not matched to a gene. CDR1 and CDR2 (germline): ENHRY, SYGVKD. The CDR3 spans 16 residues.

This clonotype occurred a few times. CDR3 amino acids: CASSGEGTVNEQFF. As DNA, the CDR3 is TGTGCCAGCAGTGGCGAAGGGACAGTCAATGAGCAGTTCTTC. The V call is TRBV25-1, the J call TRBJ2-1; TRBD1 matches at 7 bases. The CDR3 contains 14 residues. Germline CDR1 reads MGHDK; CDR2 reads SYGVNS. J was trimmed by 6 bases and V by 4 bases; bases with no gene match: 6. The full variable domain, completed using reference TRBV25-1 and TRBJ2-1, is EADIYQTPRYLVIGTGKKITLECSQTMGHDKMYWYQQDPGMELHLIHYSYGVNSTEKGDLSSESTVSRIRTEHFPLTLESARPSHTSQYLCASSGEGTVNEQFFGPGTRLTVL.

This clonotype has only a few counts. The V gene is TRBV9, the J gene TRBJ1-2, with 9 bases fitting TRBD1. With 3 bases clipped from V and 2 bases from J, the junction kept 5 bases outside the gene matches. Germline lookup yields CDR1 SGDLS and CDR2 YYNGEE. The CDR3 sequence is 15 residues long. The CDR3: CASSGFGQGNYGYTF. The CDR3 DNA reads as TGTGCCAGCAGCGGATTTGGACAGGGGAACTATGGCTACACCTTC.

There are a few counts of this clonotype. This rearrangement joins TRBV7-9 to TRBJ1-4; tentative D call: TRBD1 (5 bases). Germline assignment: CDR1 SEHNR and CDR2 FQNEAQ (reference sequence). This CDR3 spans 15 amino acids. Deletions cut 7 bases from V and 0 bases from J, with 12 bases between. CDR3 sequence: CASTLDSATNEKLFF. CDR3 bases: TGTGCCAGCACCCTTGACAGTGCAACTAATGAAAAACTGTTTTTT.

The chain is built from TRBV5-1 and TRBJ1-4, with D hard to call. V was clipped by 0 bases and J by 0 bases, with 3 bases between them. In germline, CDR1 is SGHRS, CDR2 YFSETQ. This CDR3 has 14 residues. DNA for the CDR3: TGCGCCAGCAGCTTGGCGGCAACTAATGAAAAACTGTTTTTT. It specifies CASSLAATNEKLFF.

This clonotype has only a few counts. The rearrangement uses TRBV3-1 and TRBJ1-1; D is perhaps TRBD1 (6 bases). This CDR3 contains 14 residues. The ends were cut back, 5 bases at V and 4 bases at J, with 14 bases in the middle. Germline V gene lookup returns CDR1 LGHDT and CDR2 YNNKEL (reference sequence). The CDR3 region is CASSEQGGSTEAFF. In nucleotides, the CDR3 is TGTGCCAGCAGCGAACAGGGTGGAAGCACTGAAGCTTTCTTT.

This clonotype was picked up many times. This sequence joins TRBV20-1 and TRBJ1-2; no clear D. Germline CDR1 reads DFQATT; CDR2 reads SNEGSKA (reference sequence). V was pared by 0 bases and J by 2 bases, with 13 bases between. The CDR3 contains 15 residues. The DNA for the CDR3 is TGCAGTGCTAGAGAGTCGCCAGCGAAGAACTATGGCTACACCTTC. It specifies CSARESPAKNYGYTF.

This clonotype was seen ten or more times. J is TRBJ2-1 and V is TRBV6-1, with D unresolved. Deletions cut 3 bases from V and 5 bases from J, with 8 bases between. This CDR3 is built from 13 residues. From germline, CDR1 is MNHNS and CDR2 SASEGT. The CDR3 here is CASSDPGNNEQFF. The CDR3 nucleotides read TGTGCCAGCAGTGATCCAGGTAACAATGAGCAGTTCTTC.